The 15 T cell receptor beta chains given below trace back to one sample, sequenced in a study of graft-versus-host responses after intestinal transplantation. Repertoires were generated with immunoSEQ multiplex PCR, while TCRdb's copy carries only in-frame clones and drops some. The sample includes roughly 6,000 clones, approximately 69% of them seen just once. Intraepithelial and lamina propria lymphocytes were isolated from graft specimens. This specimen consisted of ileum tissue, obtained roughly 310 days after intestinal transplant. The receptors stem from a human patient who received an intestinal transplant, so some T cells may come from the graft donor.

This chain connects TRBV30 to TRBJ2-3, with 9 bases aligning to TRBD2. The CDR3 spans 17 residues. Germline values: CDR1 GTSNPN, CDR2 SVGIG (reference sequence). V lost 0 bases and J lost 3; bases outside the gene matches: 10. Written as DNA, the CDR3 is TGTGCCTGGAGTGTAGGGGTTATAGCGGGAGAGACAGATACGCAGTATTTT. Its protein is CAWSVGVIAGETDTQYF. The full variable domain, completed using reference TRBV30 and TRBJ2-3, is SQTIHQWPATLVQPVGSPLSLECTVEGTSNPNLYWYRQAAGRGLQLLFYSVGIGQISSEVPQNLSASRPQDRQFILSSKKLLLSDSGFYLCAWSVGVIAGETDTQYFGPGTRLTVL.

The rearrangement joins TRBV23-1 to TRBJ2-5, with a tentative D call TRBD1 (6 bases). TRBV23-1 is an ORF, and what it does is uncertain. Trimming took off 2 bases at V and 3 bases at J, with 10 bases between the two ends. The CDR3 loop spans 14 amino acids. For the CDR3, the DNA is TGCGCCAGCAGTCAAAACCCAGGGGAAGAGACCCAGTACTTC. Translated, it gives CASSQNPGEETQYF.

This clone has just a few counts. The rearrangement links TRBV30 to TRBJ1-2; possibly TRBD1 for D (5 bases). The V gene lost 1 base and the J gene lost 1 base, with 10 bases spanning the gap. CDR3 length: 14 amino acids. Germline CDR1 GTSNPN, CDR2 SVGIG (reference sequence). The CDR3 is CAWSGEGNNYGYTF. The CDR3 bases are TGTGCCTGGAGTGGGGAGGGGAATAACTATGGCTACACCTTC.

This chain joins TRBV19 and TRBJ2-7; D gene unclear. V shed 3 bases and J shed 6 bases, with 12 bases lying between them. Germline V gives CDR1 LNHDA, CDR2 SQIVND (reference sequence). This CDR3 has 13 amino acids. CDR3 sequence reads: CASSMSLAAEQYF. The CDR3 bases are TGTGCCAGTAGTATGAGCTTAGCCGCCGAGCAGTACTTC.

V and J are TRBV5-1 and TRBJ1-1; 7 bases fit TRBD1. This CDR3 is 16 amino acids long. After removal of 3 bases from V and 2 bases from J, the junction contained 10 bases not matched to a gene. Germline V gene sequence: CDR1 SGHRS, CDR2 YFSETQ. DNA of the CDR3: TGCGCCAGCAGCTCCAGGGGGGAAGGGTTAAACACTGAAGCTTTCTTT. Its translation is CASSSRGEGLNTEAFF. The full variable domain, in which reference TRBV5-1 and TRBJ1-1 provide the parts outside the CDR3, is KAGVTQTPRYLIKTRGQQVTLSCSPISGHRSVSWYQQTPGQGLQFLFEYFSETQRNKGNFPGRFSGRQFSNSRSEMNVSTLELGDSALYLCASSSRGEGLNTEAFFGQGTRLTVV.

The DNA for the CDR3 is TGTGCCAGCAGCACTAGCGGGGGCTCCTACGAGCAGTACTTC. Residues: CASSTSGGSYEQYF. This rearrangement joins TRBV7-2 to TRBJ2-7, with TRBD2 matching 11 bases. The CDR3 extends over 14 amino acids. The trim removed 5 bases at V and 0 bases at J, leaving 0 bases unmatched. Per the germline V gene, CDR1 is SGHTA and CDR2 is FQGNSA.

The chain links TRBV19 to TRBJ2-3; TRBD2 might be the D (6 bases). The CDR3 consists of 14 residues. V was shortened by 4 bases and J by 1 base, with 9 bases between the two germline ends. The germline gives CDR1 LNHDA, CDR2 SQIVND (reference sequence). The CDR3 here is CASSKASGTDTQYF. CDR3 sequence (DNA): TGTGCCAGTAGTAAGGCTAGCGGCACAGATACGCAGTATTTT.

The chain couples TRBV11-2 to TRBJ2-7, with 14 positions matching TRBD2. Losses at the gene ends were 7 bases for V and 1 base for J; bases not matched to a gene: 15. Germline V gene sequence: CDR1 SGHAT, CDR2 FQNNGV. This CDR3 has 19 amino acids. CDR3 DNA sequence: TGTGCCAGCACCCCCGGCGGACTAGCGGGGGGTATTCTTTCCTACGAGCAGTACTTC. Translating it yields CASTPGGLAGGILSYEQYF.

The chain recombines TRBV19 with TRBJ2-7; 10 bases line up with TRBD2. The V gene end was trimmed by 4 bases and the J gene end by 1 base; junction bases not matched to a gene: 4. The germline CDR1 and CDR2 sequences are LNHDA and SQIVND (reference sequence). The CDR3 is 15 amino acids. In DNA form, the CDR3 reads TGTGCCAGTAGTACCCGTAGCGGGGGGTCCTACGAGCAGTACTTC. Its translation: CASSTRSGGSYEQYF.

The rearrangement joins TRBV10-2 to TRBJ1-2, with TRBD1 as a possible D gene (5 bases). From germline, CDR1 is WSHSY and CDR2 SAAADI. The CDR3 runs 14 residues. The V end was cut by 3 bases, the J end by 2 bases, with 10 bases between. This CDR3 reads CASSEPGGNYGYTF. DNA of the CDR3: TGCGCCAGCAGTGAACCGGGGGGGAACTATGGCTACACCTTC.

This clone was seen only a few times. V and J are TRBV5-6 and TRBJ2-7, with a weak D call TRBD1 (5 bases). Trimming removed 3 bases from V and 7 bases from J, with 11 bases in between. From germline, CDR1 is SGHDT and CDR2 YYEEEE. The CDR3 covers 12 residues. CDR3: CASSSTELEQYF. CDR3 DNA: TGTGCCAGCAGCTCGACAGAGTTGGAGCAGTACTTC.

The chain has TRBV5-6 and TRBJ2-1; no reliable D call. This CDR3 is built from 15 residues. The V and J ends lost 4 bases and 0 bases respectively, with 11 bases between them. Germline V gives CDR1 SGHDT, CDR2 YYEEEE. CDR3 sequence: CASSKLPSSYNEQFF. The CDR3 coding sequence is TGTGCCAGCAGCAAACTACCTAGCTCCTACAATGAGCAGTTCTTC.

This chain joins TRBV6-4 and TRBJ2-1; D ambiguous. V shed 2 bases and J shed 5 bases, with 7 bases lying between them. The CDR3 has 13 amino acids. Germline CDR1 MRHNA, CDR2 SNTAGT. The CDR3 bases are TGTGCCAGCAGTGACGGAGACAACAATGAGCAGTTCTTC. Translating gives CASSDGDNNEQFF.

This chain joins TRBV6-5 and TRBJ1-6, with 7 bases identical to TRBD1. Germline values: CDR1 MNHEY, CDR2 SVGAGI. CDR3 length equals 16 residues. With 0 bases clipped from V and 7 bases from J, the junction kept 6 bases outside the gene matches. In nucleotides, the CDR3 is TGTGCCAGCAGTTACTCAGTCACAGGGGAGAATTCACCCCTCCACTTT. Its translation: CASSYSVTGENSPLHF.

The CDR3 DNA is TGTGCCAGCAGCTTCACAACCGACAACAGGGCCGTAAGCTACACCTTC. Translated: CASSFTTDNRAVSYTF. The chain combines TRBV11-2 with TRBJ1-2, with D possibly matching TRBD1 (6 bases). This CDR3 has 16 amino acids. Germline assignment: CDR1 SGHAT and CDR2 FQNNGV. The V end was cut by 3 bases, the J end by 9 bases, with 23 bases between.